This T cell receptor (beta chain) was identified in a study of CD8 T cells in ankylosing spondylitis. In this sample, this clonotype turned up many times. The antigen remains undetermined. The CDR3 totals 13 residues. V lost 3 bases and J lost 4; bases outside the gene matches: 5. In germline, CDR1 is DFQATT, CDR2 SNEGSKA (reference sequence). Broader study findings: There was a TCR beta motif, made of several highly homologous variants, that appeared characteristic of ankylosing spondylitis blood.

TCRdb redid the calling of the 5' RACE reads with MiXCR, one entry per CDR3 protein. In the table there are hundreds of thousands of distinct CDR3 sequences, approximately 12% of which are singletons. Input material: blood, either unsorted or a sorted T cell fraction (not recorded which). The rearrangement joins TRBV20-1 to TRBJ1-2; 7 nucleotides line up with TRBD1. The TCR was taken from a male donor with ankylosing spondylitis. In DNA, the CDR3 is TGCAGTGCTAGGTACAGGGGTGGCTATGGCTACACCTTC. This translates into CSARYRGGYGYTF.